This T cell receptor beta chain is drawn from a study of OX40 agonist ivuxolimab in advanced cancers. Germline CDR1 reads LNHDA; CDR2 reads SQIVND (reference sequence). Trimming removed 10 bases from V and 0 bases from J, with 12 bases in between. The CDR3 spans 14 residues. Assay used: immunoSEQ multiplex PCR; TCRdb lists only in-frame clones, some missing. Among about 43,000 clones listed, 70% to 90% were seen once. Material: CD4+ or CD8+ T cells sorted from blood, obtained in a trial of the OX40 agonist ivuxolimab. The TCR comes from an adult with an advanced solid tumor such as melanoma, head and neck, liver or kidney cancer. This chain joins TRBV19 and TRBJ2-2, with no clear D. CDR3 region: CATLWPTNTGELFF. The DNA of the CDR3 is TGTGCCACCCTCTGGCCAACGAACACCGGGGAGCTGTTTTTT. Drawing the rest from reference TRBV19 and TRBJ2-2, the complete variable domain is DGGITQSPKYLFRKEGQNVTLSCEQNLNHDAMYWYRQDPGQGLRLIYYSQIVNDFQKGDIAEGYSVSREKKESFPLTVTSAQKNPTAFYLCATLWPTNTGELFFGEGSRLTVL.